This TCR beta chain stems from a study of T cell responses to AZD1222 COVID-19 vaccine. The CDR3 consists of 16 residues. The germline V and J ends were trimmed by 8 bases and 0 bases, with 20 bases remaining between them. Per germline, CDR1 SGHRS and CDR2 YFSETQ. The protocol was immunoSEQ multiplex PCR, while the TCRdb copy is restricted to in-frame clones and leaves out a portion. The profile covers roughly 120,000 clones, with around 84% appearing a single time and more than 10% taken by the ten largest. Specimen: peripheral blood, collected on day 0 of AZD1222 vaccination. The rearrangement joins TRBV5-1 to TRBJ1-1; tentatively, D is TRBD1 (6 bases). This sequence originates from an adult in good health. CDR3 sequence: CASQPGTQLMNTEAFF. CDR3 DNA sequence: TGCGCCAGTCAGCCCGGGACACAGCTCATGAACACTGAAGCTTTCTTT.